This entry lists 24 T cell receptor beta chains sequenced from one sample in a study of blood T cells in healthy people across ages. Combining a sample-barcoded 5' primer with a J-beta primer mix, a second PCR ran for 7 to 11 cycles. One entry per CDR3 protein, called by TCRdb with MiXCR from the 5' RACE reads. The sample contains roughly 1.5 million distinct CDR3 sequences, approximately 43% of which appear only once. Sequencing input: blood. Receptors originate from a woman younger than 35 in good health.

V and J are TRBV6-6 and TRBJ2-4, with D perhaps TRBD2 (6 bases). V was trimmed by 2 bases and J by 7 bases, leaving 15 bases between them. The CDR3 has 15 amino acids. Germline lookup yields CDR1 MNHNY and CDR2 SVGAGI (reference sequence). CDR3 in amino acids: CASSYRLVVENIQYF. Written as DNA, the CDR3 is TGTGCCAGCAGTTACCGACTAGTCGTAGAGAACATTCAGTACTTC.

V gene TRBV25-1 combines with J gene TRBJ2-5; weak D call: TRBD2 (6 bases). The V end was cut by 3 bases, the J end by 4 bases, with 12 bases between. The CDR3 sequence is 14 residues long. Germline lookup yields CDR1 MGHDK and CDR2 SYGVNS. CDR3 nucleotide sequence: TGTGCCAGCAGTGAGGTAGCGGCCTTAGAGACCCAGTACTTC. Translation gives CASSEVAALETQYF.

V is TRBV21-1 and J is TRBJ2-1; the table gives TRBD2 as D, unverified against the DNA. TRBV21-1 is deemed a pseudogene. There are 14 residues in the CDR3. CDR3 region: CASSKGGGYNEQFF. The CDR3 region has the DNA TGTGCCAGCAGCAAAGGCGGAGGCTACAATGAGCAGTTCTTC.

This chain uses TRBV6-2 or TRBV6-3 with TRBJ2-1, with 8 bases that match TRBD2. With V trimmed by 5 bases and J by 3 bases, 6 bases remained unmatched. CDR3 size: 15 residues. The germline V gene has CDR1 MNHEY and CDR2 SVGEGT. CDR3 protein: CASSTAGGYYNEQFF. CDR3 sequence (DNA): TGTGCCAGCAGTACCGCGGGGGGCTACTACAATGAGCAGTTCTTC.

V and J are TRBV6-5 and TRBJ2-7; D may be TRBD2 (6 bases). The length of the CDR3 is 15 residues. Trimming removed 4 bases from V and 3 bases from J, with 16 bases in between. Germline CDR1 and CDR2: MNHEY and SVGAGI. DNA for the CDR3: TGTGCCAGCAGTTCATATGGGACTGCCGTCTACGAGCAGTACTTC. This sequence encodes CASSSYGTAVYEQYF.

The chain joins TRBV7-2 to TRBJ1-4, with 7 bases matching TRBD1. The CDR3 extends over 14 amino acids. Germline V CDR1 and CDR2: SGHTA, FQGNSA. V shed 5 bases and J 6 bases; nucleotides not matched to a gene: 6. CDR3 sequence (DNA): TGTGCCAGCAGCCCAGGGGGGGGGTATGAAAAACTGTTTTTT. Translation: CASSPGGGYEKLFF. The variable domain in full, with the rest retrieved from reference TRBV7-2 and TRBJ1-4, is GAGVSQSPSNKVTEKGKDVELRCDPISGHTALYWYRQSLGQGLEFLIYFQGNSAPDKSGLPSDRFSAERTGGSVSTLTIQRTQQEDSAVYLCASSPGGGYEKLFFGSGTQLSVL.

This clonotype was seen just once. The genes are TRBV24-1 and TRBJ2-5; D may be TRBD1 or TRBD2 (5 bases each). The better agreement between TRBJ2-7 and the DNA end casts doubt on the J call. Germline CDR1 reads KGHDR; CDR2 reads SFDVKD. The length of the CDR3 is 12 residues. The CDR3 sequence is CATRDGTAEQYF. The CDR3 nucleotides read TGTGCCACCAGGGACGGGACCGCCGAGCAGTACTTC.

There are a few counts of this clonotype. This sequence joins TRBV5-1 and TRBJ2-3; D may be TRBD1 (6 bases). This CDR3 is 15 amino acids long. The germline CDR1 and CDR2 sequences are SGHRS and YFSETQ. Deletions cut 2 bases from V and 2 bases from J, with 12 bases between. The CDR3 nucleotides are TGCGCCAGCAGCTTTGGACAGATGATCACAGATACGCAGTATTTT. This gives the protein CASSFGQMITDTQYF.

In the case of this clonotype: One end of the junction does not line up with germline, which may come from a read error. CDR3 bases: TGCAGCGTCCACTTTCGCGCCTATGAAGTTTTCTTT. Residues: CSVHFRAYEVFF. This sequence joins TRBV29-1 and TRBJ1-1; D is ambiguous. Germline CDR1 and CDR2: SQVTM and ANQGSEA. This CDR3 comprises 12 residues.

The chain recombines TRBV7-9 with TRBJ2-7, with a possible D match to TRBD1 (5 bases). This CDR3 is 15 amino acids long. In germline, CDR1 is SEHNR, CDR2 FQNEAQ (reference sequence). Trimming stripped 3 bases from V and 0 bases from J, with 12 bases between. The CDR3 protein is CASSFRQSNSYEQYF. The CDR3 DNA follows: TGTGCCAGCAGCTTCAGACAGTCGAACTCCTACGAGCAGTACTTC.

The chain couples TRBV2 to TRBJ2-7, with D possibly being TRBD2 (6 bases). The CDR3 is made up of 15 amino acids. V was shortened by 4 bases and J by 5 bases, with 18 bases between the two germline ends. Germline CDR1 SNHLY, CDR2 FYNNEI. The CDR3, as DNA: TGTGCCAGCAGTGCATCGGGAGTCGCTTTCAACGAGCAGTACTTC. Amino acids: CASSASGVAFNEQYF.

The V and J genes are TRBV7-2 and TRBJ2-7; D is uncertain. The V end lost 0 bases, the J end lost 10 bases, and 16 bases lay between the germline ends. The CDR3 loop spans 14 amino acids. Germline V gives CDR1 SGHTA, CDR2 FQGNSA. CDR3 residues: CASSLAVARQDQYF. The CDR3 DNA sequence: TGTGCCAGCAGCTTAGCGGTGGCCAGGCAAGACCAGTACTTC. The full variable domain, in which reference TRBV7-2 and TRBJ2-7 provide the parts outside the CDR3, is GAGVSQSPSNKVTEKGKDVELRCDPISGHTALYWYRQSLGQGLEFLIYFQGNSAPDKSGLPSDRFSAERTGGSVSTLTIQRTQQEDSAVYLCASSLAVARQDQYFGPGTRLTVT.

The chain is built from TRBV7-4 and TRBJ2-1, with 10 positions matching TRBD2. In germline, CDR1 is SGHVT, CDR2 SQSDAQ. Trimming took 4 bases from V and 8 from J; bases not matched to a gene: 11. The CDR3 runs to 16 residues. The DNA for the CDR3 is TGTGCCAGCAGCTCCTCAGCGGGGGGGATAAGGGATGAGCAGTTCTTC. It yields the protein CASSSSAGGIRDEQFF.

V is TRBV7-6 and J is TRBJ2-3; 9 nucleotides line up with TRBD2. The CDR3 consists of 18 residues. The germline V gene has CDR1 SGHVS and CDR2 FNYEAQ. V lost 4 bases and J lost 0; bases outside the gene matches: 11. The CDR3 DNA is TGTGCCAGCAGCTCCATGACTAGCGGCCATGGAAGCACAGATACGCAGTATTTT. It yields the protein CASSSMTSGHGSTDTQYF.

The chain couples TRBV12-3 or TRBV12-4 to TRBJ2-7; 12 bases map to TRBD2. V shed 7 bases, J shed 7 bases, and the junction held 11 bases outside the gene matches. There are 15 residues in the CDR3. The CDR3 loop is CASTLLAGGYNEQYF. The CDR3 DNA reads TGTGCCAGCACACTACTAGCGGGAGGCTACAATGAGCAGTACTTC.

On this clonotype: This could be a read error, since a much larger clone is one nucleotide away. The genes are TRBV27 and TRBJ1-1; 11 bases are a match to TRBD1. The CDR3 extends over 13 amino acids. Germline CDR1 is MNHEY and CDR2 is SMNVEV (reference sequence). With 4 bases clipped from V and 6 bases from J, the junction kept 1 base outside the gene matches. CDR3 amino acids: CASSSGQGAEAFF. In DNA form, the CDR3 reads TGTGCCAGCAGTTCGGGACAGGGGGCTGAAGCTTTCTTT.

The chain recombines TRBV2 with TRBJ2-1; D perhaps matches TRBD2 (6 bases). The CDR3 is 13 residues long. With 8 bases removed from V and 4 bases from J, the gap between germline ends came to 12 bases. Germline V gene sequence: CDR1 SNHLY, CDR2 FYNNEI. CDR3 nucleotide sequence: TGTGCCAGCGGAGCGGAGGGTTACAATGAGCAGTTCTTC. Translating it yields CASGAEGYNEQFF.

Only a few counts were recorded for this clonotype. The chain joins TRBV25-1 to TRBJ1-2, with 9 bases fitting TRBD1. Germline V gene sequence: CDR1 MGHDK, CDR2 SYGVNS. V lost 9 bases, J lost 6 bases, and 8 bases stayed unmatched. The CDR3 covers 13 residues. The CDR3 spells CASLGQGRHGYTF. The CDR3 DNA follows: TGTGCCAGTCTCGGACAGGGGAGGCATGGCTACACCTTC.

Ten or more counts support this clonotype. The chain's CDR3 is CSVDYRGLETQYF. The CDR3, as DNA: TGCAGCGTTGACTACAGGGGGCTTGAGACCCAGTACTTC. The rearrangement uses TRBV29-1 and TRBJ2-5; the match to TRBD1 covers 9 bases. This CDR3 spans 13 amino acids. Germline V gene sequence: CDR1 SQVTM, CDR2 ANQGSEA. J was trimmed by 5 bases and V by 3 bases; bases with no gene match: 4. Looking up the rest from reference TRBV29-1 and TRBJ2-5 gives the full variable domain: SAVISQKPSRDICQRGTSLTIQCQVDSQVTMMFWYRQQPGQSLTLIATANQGSEATYESGFVIDKFPISRPNLTFSTLTVSNMSPEDSSIYLCSVDYRGLETQYFGPGTRLLVL.

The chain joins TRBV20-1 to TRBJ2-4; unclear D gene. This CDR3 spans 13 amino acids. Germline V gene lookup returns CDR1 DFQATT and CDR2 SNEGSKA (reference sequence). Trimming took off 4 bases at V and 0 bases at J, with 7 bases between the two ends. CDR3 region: CSAIAAAKNIQYF. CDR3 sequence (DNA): TGCAGTGCTATTGCGGCAGCCAAAAACATTCAGTACTTC.

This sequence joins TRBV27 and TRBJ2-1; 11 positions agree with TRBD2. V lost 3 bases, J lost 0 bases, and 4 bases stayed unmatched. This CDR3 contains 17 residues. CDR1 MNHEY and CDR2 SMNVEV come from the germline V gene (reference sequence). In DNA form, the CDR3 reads TGTGCCAGCAGTTTTATAGCGGGGGGGCCCTCCTACAATGAGCAGTTCTTC. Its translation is CASSFIAGGPSYNEQFF.

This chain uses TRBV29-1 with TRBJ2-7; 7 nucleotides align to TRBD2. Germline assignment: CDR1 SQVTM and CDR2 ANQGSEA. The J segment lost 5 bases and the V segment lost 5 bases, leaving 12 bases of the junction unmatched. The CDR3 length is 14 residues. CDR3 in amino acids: CSVHIPSGADEQYF. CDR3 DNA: TGCAGCGTTCACATCCCGAGCGGGGCCGACGAGCAGTACTTC.

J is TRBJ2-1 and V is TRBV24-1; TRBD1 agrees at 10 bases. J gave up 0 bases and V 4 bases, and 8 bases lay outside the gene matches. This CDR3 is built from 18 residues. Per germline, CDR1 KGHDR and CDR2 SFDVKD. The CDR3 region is CATSDRDRGLGSYNEQFF. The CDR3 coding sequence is TGTGCCACCAGTGACCGGGACAGGGGACTAGGCTCCTACAATGAGCAGTTCTTC.

In DNA, the CDR3 is TGTGCCAGCAGCGTAGCCGGGGATACCTACAATGAGCAGTACTTC. This codes for CASSVAGDTYNEQYF. The chain uses TRBV9 and TRBJ2-5, with D maybe TRBD2 (5 bases). CDR1 is SGDLS, CDR2 YYNGEE, per germline. Trimming removed 0 bases at V and 11 bases at J, with 20 bases between. The length of the CDR3 is 15 residues.